This TCR beta chain was identified during a study of read filtering for tumor transcriptome and immune sequencing. At least ten counts were recorded for this clonotype. The CDR3 sequence is 18 residues long. V was clipped by 7 bases and J by 5 bases; unmatched bases: 14. Germline lookup yields CDR1 SGHTA and CDR2 FQGNSA. The library was built from 400 to 500 ng RNA with molecular barcoded adaptors for alpha/delta and beta/gamma chains. Using its own MiXCR run on the reads, TCRdb lists one record per CDR3 protein. The table lists about 23,000 distinct CDR3 sequences, roughly 13% of them singletons. The sample was a population of CD138-negative cells sorted from bone marrow. The sequence was obtained from a donor over 35 with multiple myeloma. V is TRBV7-2 and J is TRBJ2-5, with TRBD2 identical over 15 bases. CDR3 loop: CASNSPGTSGRRTETQYF. The CDR3 DNA reads as TGTGCCAGCAACTCCCCCGGGACTAGCGGGAGGAGGACGGAGACCCAGTACTTC.